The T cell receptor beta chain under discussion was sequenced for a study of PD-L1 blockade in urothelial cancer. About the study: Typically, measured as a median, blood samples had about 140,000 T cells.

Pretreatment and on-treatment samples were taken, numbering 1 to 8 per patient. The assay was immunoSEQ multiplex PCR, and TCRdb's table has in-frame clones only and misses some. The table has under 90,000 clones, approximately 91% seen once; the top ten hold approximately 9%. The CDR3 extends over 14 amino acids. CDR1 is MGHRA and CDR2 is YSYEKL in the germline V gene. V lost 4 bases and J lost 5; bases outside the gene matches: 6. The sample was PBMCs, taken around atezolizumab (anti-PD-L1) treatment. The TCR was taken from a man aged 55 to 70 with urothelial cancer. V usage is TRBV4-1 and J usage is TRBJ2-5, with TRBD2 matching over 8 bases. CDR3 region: CASSPLAGSETQYF. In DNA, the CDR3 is TGCGCCAGCAGCCCCTTAGCGGGAAGCGAGACCCAGTACTTC.